This entry is about one T cell receptor (beta chain). The data stem from a study of cytomegalovirus exposure and HLA in healthy donors. TCRdb's copy holds only in-frame clones and misses some; the assay was immunoSEQ multiplex PCR. This table has approximately 160,000 clones, less than 95% appearing once. V dropped 5 bases and J dropped 6 bases, with 16 bases sitting between them. CDR1 is SQVTM, CDR2 ANQGSEA, per germline. The CDR3 extends over 13 amino acids. The origin of this receptor is a woman aged 18-30 years in good health and CMV-seropositive. Material for sequencing was PBMCs. The chain links TRBV29-1 to TRBJ1-2; D is ambiguous. The chain's CDR3 is CSVLGSGPNGYTF. The CDR3 nucleotides are TGCAGCGTTTTGGGCTCTGGGCCTAATGGCTACACCTTC.